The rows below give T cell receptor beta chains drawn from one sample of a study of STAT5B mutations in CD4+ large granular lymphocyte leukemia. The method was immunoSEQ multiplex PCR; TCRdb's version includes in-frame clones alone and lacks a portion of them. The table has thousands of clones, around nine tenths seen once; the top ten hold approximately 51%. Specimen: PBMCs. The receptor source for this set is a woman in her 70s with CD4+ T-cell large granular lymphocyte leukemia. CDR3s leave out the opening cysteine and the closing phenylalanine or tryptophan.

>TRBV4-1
ASSYGTLAYNEQF
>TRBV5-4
ASSRGGSGGSDTQY
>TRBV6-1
ASSGEGVSGETQY
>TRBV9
ASSVKGGTGELF
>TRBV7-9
ASSSGQNTQY
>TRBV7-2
ASSSWVSRNTGELF
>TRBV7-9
ASSLEAGGSGYT
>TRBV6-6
ASSYSIRDNSPLH
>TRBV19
ASSIAGGGGHNEQY
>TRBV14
ASSQDGGNEQY
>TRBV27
ASKFSAGTYNEQF
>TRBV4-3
ASSQGGINSEQY
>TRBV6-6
ASQIARSYNEQF
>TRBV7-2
ASSLNTGPTNTEAF
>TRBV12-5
ASGLVLGAHTEAF
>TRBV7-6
ASSPTGGFYNEQF